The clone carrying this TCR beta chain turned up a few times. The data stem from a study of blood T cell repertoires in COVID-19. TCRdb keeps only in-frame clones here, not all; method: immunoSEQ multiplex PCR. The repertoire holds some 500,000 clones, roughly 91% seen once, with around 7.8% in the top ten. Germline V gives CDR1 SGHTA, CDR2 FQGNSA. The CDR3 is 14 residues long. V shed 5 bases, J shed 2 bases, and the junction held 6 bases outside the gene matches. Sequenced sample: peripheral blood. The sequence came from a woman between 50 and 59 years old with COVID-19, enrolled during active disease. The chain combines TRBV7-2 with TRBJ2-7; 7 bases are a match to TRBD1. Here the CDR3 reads CASSTVGTAYEQYF. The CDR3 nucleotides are TGTGCCAGCAGCACGGTAGGGACAGCCTACGAGCAGTACTTC.